This TCR beta chain came from a study of patients and donors after allogeneic stem cell transplantation. TCRdb redid the calling of the RT-PCR reads with MiXCR, one entry per CDR3 protein. Found here are approximately 150,000 distinct CDR3 sequences, 37% of them singletons; the top ten hold roughly 52%. The germline CDR1 and CDR2 sequences are ENHRY and SYGVKD. The CDR3 totals 14 residues. The V and J ends lost 9 bases and 2 bases, in that order; junction bases with no gene match: 7. This clonotype has a handful of counts. V gene TRBV10-3 combines with J gene TRBJ1-2; 9 bases match TRBD1. The sequenced sample consisted of blood, either unsorted or a sorted T cell fraction (not recorded which). The sequence was obtained from a human donor who was either an allogeneic HSCT recipient or a stem cell or donor lymphocyte infusion donor (not recorded which). It is not recorded whose cells these are; they may come from a transplant donor. The CDR3 region is CAIGTTGGNYGYTF. The DNA of the CDR3 is TGTGCCATTGGGACGACAGGGGGAAACTATGGCTACACCTTC.